A selection of T cell receptor beta chains follows, all from one sample in a study of cytotoxic CD8 clonotypes in ibrutinib-treated CLL. The data were produced by immunoSEQ multiplex PCR, yet TCRdb's version contains in-frame clones alone and is incomplete. The sample yields hundreds of thousands of clones, 70% seen once. This sample comprised PBMCs, obtained after 24 months of ibrutinib treatment. The receptors come from a human donor with chronic lymphocytic leukemia. The CDR3 runs from the conserved cysteine through the conserved F or W. D genes are given only for firm matches. Only some rows state a clone size, as once, few, many or a class for expanded clones.

abundance: .
len: 16
d_gene: .
v_gene: TRBV29-1
j_gene: TRBJ2-1
CDR3nt: TGCAGCGTTGTCGTAATAGCCCAAAGCTCCTACAATGAGCAGTTCTTC
CDR3aa: CSVVVIAQSSYNEQFF

abundance: .
len: 12
d_gene: .
v_gene: TRBV9
j_gene: TRBJ1-2
CDR3nt: TGTGCCAGCAGCGTCGGCGTTGGGGGCTACACCTTC
CDR3aa: CASSVGVGGYTF

abundance: .
len: 14
d_gene: .
v_gene: TRBV7-2
j_gene: TRBJ2-1
CDR3nt: TGTGCCAGCAGCTTAGGGGGAAGCGTGGATGAGCAGTTCTTC
CDR3aa: CASSLGGSVDEQFF

abundance: .
len: 15
d_gene: .
v_gene: TRBV9
j_gene: TRBJ2-5
CDR3nt: TGTGCCAGCAGCTCTCGAGGGGCTAGCATAGAGACCCAGTACTTC
CDR3aa: CASSSRGASIETQYF

abundance: few
len: 12
d_gene: TRBD2
v_gene: TRBV9
j_gene: TRBJ2-7
CDR3nt: TGTGCCAGCAGCGGACTAGCGGGAAGACAGTACTTC
CDR3aa: CASSGLAGRQYF

abundance: .
len: 12
d_gene: .
v_gene: TRBV7-9
j_gene: TRBJ1-2
CDR3nt: TGTGCCAGCAGCGCCGGGATAGATGGCTACACCTTC
CDR3aa: CASSAGIDGYTF

abundance: .
len: 16
d_gene: TRBD1
v_gene: TRBV25-1
j_gene: TRBJ1-5
CDR3nt: TGTGCCAGCAGTGAGGCCGGGACAGGGGGCGATCAGCCCCAGCATTTT
CDR3aa: CASSEAGTGGDQPQHF

abundance: .
len: 16
d_gene: .
v_gene: TRBV11-3
j_gene: TRBJ2-3
CDR3nt: TGTGCCAGCAGCTCAGGACAGACCGGAGAAACAGATACGCAGTATTTT
CDR3aa: CASSSGQTGETDTQYF

abundance: once
len: 15
d_gene: .
v_gene: TRBV6-5
j_gene: TRBJ2-2
CDR3nt: TGTGCCAGCAGTTACGAAGGGGGGGACACCGGGGAGCTGTTTTTT
CDR3aa: CASSYEGGDTGELFF

abundance: .
len: 12
d_gene: .
v_gene: TRBV27
j_gene: TRBJ2-7
CDR3nt: TGTGCCAGCAGGTCCAGGGGTGCCGAGCAGTACTTC
CDR3aa: CASRSRGAEQYF

abundance: .
len: 14
d_gene: TRBD2
v_gene: TRBV5-1
j_gene: TRBJ2-1
CDR3nt: TGCGCCAGCATGGGGACTAGCGGGAGCCATGAGCAGTTCTTC
CDR3aa: CASMGTSGSHEQFF

abundance: few
len: 13
d_gene: .
v_gene: TRBV7-9
j_gene: TRBJ2-5
CDR3nt: TGTGCCAGCAGCTTCGGGAATGCGGAGACCCAGTACTTC
CDR3aa: CASSFGNAETQYF

abundance: .
len: 12
d_gene: .
v_gene: TRBV28
j_gene: TRBJ2-5
CDR3nt: TGTGCCAGCAGTTATAATGGGGAGACCCAGTACTTC
CDR3aa: CASSYNGETQYF

abundance: few
len: 14
d_gene: .
v_gene: TRBV19
j_gene: TRBJ2-7
CDR3nt: TGTGCCAGTAGTAGGGGAGGCCTCTCCTACGAGCAGTACTTC
CDR3aa: CASSRGGLSYEQYF

abundance: once
len: 18
d_gene: TRBD1
v_gene: TRBV5-8
j_gene: TRBJ1-5
CDR3nt: TGTGCCAGCAGCTGGTCCGGGACAGGGGAGGTTGGTGATCAGCCCCAGCATTTT
CDR3aa: CASSWSGTGEVGDQPQHF

abundance: .
len: 17
d_gene: TRBD2
v_gene: TRBV28
j_gene: TRBJ2-7
CDR3nt: TGTGCCAGCAGTGGTAGCGGGAGGGGTACTATTACGTTTCTTGGGTGCTTC
CDR3aa: CASSGSGRGTITFLGCF

abundance: once
len: 15
d_gene: TRBD1
v_gene: TRBV15
j_gene: TRBJ2-7
CDR3nt: TGTGCCACCAGCAGTATACTGGGACAGTTCTACGAGCAGTACTTC
CDR3aa: CATSSILGQFYEQYF

abundance: .
len: 15
d_gene: .
v_gene: TRBV5-1
j_gene: TRBJ2-1
CDR3nt: TGCGCCAGCAGCTTGATTGAGGGTGGTGGAAATGAGCAGTTCTTC
CDR3aa: CASSLIEGGGNEQFF

abundance: .
len: 17
d_gene: TRBD1
v_gene: TRBV10-3
j_gene: TRBJ1-4
CDR3nt: TGTGCCATCAGTGACGGGACAGGGGGTCCAACTAATGAAAAACTGTTTTTT
CDR3aa: CAISDGTGGPTNEKLFF

abundance: .
len: 15
d_gene: .
v_gene: TRBV5-1
j_gene: TRBJ1-2
CDR3nt: TGCGCCAGCAGCTTGGGCCCGACTACTAACTATGGCTACACCTTC
CDR3aa: CASSLGPTTNYGYTF

abundance: few
len: 11
d_gene: .
v_gene: TRBV29-1
j_gene: TRBJ2-3
CDR3nt: TGCAGCGTTGCGTGGAGAGATACGCAGTATTTT
CDR3aa: CSVAWRDTQYF

abundance: .
len: 14
d_gene: .
v_gene: TRBV29-1
j_gene: TRBJ2-7
CDR3nt: TGCAGCGTGGAGGGGGGAAGCCTCCGGGACGAGCAGTACTTC
CDR3aa: CSVEGGSLRDEQYF

abundance: .
len: 16
d_gene: .
v_gene: TRBV7-9
j_gene: TRBJ1-4
CDR3nt: TGTGCCAGCAGCTTAGTGATGGTTTACGGGAATGAAAAACTGTTTTTT
CDR3aa: CASSLVMVYGNEKLFF

abundance: .
len: 16
d_gene: .
v_gene: TRBV27
j_gene: TRBJ2-7
CDR3nt: TGTGCCAGCAGGAAAGCGCCAACTCCAGCCACCTACGAGCAGTACTTC
CDR3aa: CASRKAPTPATYEQYF

abundance: .
len: 13
d_gene: .
v_gene: TRBV6-6
j_gene: TRBJ1-1
CDR3nt: TGTGCCAGCAGTATCCCAGGACGGCCTGAAGCTTTCTTT
CDR3aa: CASSIPGRPEAFF

abundance: .
len: 13
d_gene: TRBD2
v_gene: TRBV10-1
j_gene: TRBJ2-1
CDR3nt: TGCGCCAGCTCAGCGGGAGAGGTTGTAGAGCAGTTCTTC
CDR3aa: CASSAGEVVEQFF

abundance: .
len: 14
d_gene: .
v_gene: TRBV7-8
j_gene: TRBJ2-6
CDR3nt: TGTGCCAGCAGCCCAACGGTTGGGGCCAACGTCCTGACTTTC
CDR3aa: CASSPTVGANVLTF

abundance: few
len: 14
d_gene: TRBD1
v_gene: TRBV6-5
j_gene: TRBJ1-5
CDR3nt: TGTGCCAGCAGTCTGGGACAGGTCAATCAGCCCCAGCATTTT
CDR3aa: CASSLGQVNQPQHF

abundance: .
len: 15
d_gene: TRBD2
v_gene: TRBV7-2
j_gene: TRBJ2-7
CDR3nt: TGTGCCAGCAGCTTCGAAAGCGGGAGCTCCTACGAGCAGTACTTC
CDR3aa: CASSFESGSSYEQYF

abundance: .
len: 14
d_gene: .
v_gene: TRBV27
j_gene: TRBJ2-7
CDR3nt: TGTGCCAGCAGCTCCGGATATTACCTTTACGAGCAGTACTTC
CDR3aa: CASSSGYYLYEQYF

abundance: .
len: 15
d_gene: TRBD2
v_gene: TRBV4-2
j_gene: TRBJ2-7
CDR3nt: TGTGCCAGCAGCCAGCTAGCGGGAGAACTCTACGAGCAGTACTTC
CDR3aa: CASSQLAGELYEQYF

abundance: once
len: 19
d_gene: .
v_gene: TRBV1
j_gene: TRBJ2-1
CDR3nt: TGCACCAGCAGCCAAGATCACTGGGTACACCTAGTCTCCTACAATGAGCAGTTCTTC
CDR3aa: CTSSQDHWVHLVSYNEQFF

abundance: .
len: 15
d_gene: .
v_gene: TRBV27
j_gene: TRBJ1-3
CDR3nt: TGTGCCAGCAGTTTTACAGGGAGCGCTGGAAACACCATATATTTT
CDR3aa: CASSFTGSAGNTIYF

abundance: .
len: 11
d_gene: .
v_gene: TRBV6-6
j_gene: TRBJ2-5
CDR3nt: TGTGCCAGCAGTTACGGCAGTTCACAGTACTTC
CDR3aa: CASSYGSSQYF

abundance: few
len: 15
d_gene: TRBD2
v_gene: TRBV9
j_gene: TRBJ2-5
CDR3nt: TGTGCCAGCAGCATAGGGACTAGCGCTCAAGAGACCCAGTACTTC
CDR3aa: CASSIGTSAQETQYF

abundance: .
len: 14
d_gene: TRBD1
v_gene: TRBV29-1
j_gene: TRBJ1-1
CDR3nt: TGCAGCGTCCTGCTGGGGACAGGGAGCACTGAAGCTTTCTTT
CDR3aa: CSVLLGTGSTEAFF

abundance: .
len: 13
d_gene: .
v_gene: TRBV19
j_gene: TRBJ1-6
CDR3nt: TGTGCCAGTAGTATTCAGGGACGGGCCTACCTCCACTTT
CDR3aa: CASSIQGRAYLHF

abundance: few
len: 12
d_gene: .
v_gene: TRBV30
j_gene: TRBJ2-7
CDR3nt: TGTGCCTGGCGGACTCCTAGAGACGAGCAGTACTTC
CDR3aa: CAWRTPRDEQYF

abundance: .
len: 13
d_gene: .
v_gene: TRBV5-1
j_gene: TRBJ2-5
CDR3nt: TGCGCCAGCAGCTTGTCAGGTCAAGAGACCCAGTACTTC
CDR3aa: CASSLSGQETQYF

abundance: .
len: 14
d_gene: .
v_gene: TRBV28
j_gene: TRBJ2-7
CDR3nt: TGTGCCAGCAGTTTATTAAGAACCGGCATTAGGTGGTACTTC
CDR3aa: CASSLLRTGIRWYF

abundance: .
len: 15
d_gene: TRBD1
v_gene: TRBV29-1
j_gene: TRBJ1-2
CDR3nt: TGCAGCGCCGTGTTGGGGGACAGGGAGGGCTATGGCTACACCTTC
CDR3aa: CSAVLGDREGYGYTF

abundance: .
len: 11
d_gene: .
v_gene: TRBV20-1
j_gene: TRBJ2-3
CDR3nt: TGCAGTGCACCGAACACAGATACGCAGTATTTT
CDR3aa: CSAPNTDTQYF

abundance: .
len: 15
d_gene: .
v_gene: TRBV5-8
j_gene: TRBJ1-2
CDR3nt: TGTGCCAGCAGCTTTGGGACACGACCTCTTGATGGCTACACCTTC
CDR3aa: CASSFGTRPLDGYTF

abundance: few
len: 15
d_gene: TRBD1
v_gene: TRBV6-5
j_gene: TRBJ2-1
CDR3nt: TGTGCCAGCAGTTACGGGGGACAGGAGTACAATGAGCAGTTCTTC
CDR3aa: CASSYGGQEYNEQFF

abundance: .
len: 15
d_gene: .
v_gene: TRBV9
j_gene: TRBJ2-7
CDR3nt: TGTGCCAGCAGCCCAGGAGGGGGAGGGACCTACGAGCAGTACTTC
CDR3aa: CASSPGGGGTYEQYF

abundance: .
len: 14
d_gene: .
v_gene: TRBV7-2
j_gene: TRBJ2-3
CDR3nt: TGTGCCAGCAGCTTAATGGGTGGGACAGATACGCAGTATTTT
CDR3aa: CASSLMGGTDTQYF

abundance: .
len: 14
d_gene: TRBD2
v_gene: TRBV4-1
j_gene: TRBJ2-7
CDR3nt: TGCGCCAGCAGCCAAGCTAGCGGCTCCTACGAGCAGTACTTC
CDR3aa: CASSQASGSYEQYF

abundance: few
len: 15
d_gene: TRBD1
v_gene: TRBV5-1
j_gene: TRBJ2-7
CDR3nt: TGCGCCAGCCAGTCCGGGACAGCCTTATCCTACGAGCAGTACTTC
CDR3aa: CASQSGTALSYEQYF

abundance: .
len: 14
d_gene: .
v_gene: TRBV14
j_gene: TRBJ2-7
CDR3nt: TGTGCCAGCAGCCAAGAATCTGGGTCCTACGAGCAGTACTTC
CDR3aa: CASSQESGSYEQYF

abundance: .
len: 14
d_gene: .
v_gene: TRBV7-9
j_gene: TRBJ2-1
CDR3nt: TGTGCCAGCCACCGGGCGGCCTCCTACAATGAGCAGTTCTTC
CDR3aa: CASHRAASYNEQFF

abundance: .
len: 13
d_gene: TRBD2
v_gene: TRBV7-3
j_gene: TRBJ2-7
CDR3nt: TGTGCCAGCAGCAATAGCGGGAGCTACGAGCAGTACTTC
CDR3aa: CASSNSGSYEQYF

abundance: .
len: 13
d_gene: .
v_gene: TRBV7-3
j_gene: TRBJ2-1
CDR3nt: TGTGCCAGCAGCCTTGAGAGGGCCGGTGAGCAGTTCTTC
CDR3aa: CASSLERAGEQFF

abundance: .
len: 11
d_gene: .
v_gene: TRBV6-6
j_gene: TRBJ2-5
CDR3nt: TGTGCCAGCAGTTATTTACAGACCCAGTACTTC
CDR3aa: CASSYLQTQYF

abundance: few
len: 12
d_gene: .
v_gene: TRBV29-1
j_gene: TRBJ1-4
CDR3nt: TGCAGCTCTCGCGGGGGGGACGAAAAACTGTTTTTT
CDR3aa: CSSRGGDEKLFF

abundance: once
len: 17
d_gene: .
v_gene: TRBV4-2
j_gene: TRBJ2-3
CDR3nt: TGTGCCAGCAGCCAACCTGGGGATGGCACCGGCACAGATACGCAGTATTTT
CDR3aa: CASSQPGDGTGTDTQYF